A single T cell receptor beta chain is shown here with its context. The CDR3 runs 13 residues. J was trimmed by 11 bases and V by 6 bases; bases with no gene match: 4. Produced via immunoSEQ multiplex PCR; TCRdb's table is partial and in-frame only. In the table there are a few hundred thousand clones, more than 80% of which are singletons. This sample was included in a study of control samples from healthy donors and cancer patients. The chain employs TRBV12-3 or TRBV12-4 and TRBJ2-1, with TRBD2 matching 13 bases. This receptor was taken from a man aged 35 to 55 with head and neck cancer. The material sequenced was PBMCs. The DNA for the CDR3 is TGTGCCAGCAGATCCGGGACTAGCGGGAAGCAGTTCTTC. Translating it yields CASRSGTSGKQFF.